The 5 T cell receptor beta chains given below trace back to one sample, sequenced in a study of beta chain features in type 1 diabetes (dated by TCRdb to 2016 to 2019). The method was the immunoSEQ multiplex PCR assay. The High Capacity cDNA Reverse Transcription Kit was used to reverse transcribe all of the isolated RNA, meaning that expressed TCRB transcripts were what got sequenced. What TCRdb holds here is the immuneACCESS table cut down to in-frame rearrangements. Part of the clones is not present; checked against another copy, under half of the missing clones reflect an unresolved V gene, and the others are unexplained. In all, the sample holds just over 600,000 clones, and about a sixth of those were seen once. The biggest ten clones account for 0.09% to 0.095% of the sample. Sequencing used naive CD4+ T cells from blood. Read against the paper, the sample's cell subset or site label means: true naive CD4+ T cells. The source is a man younger than 35 in good health.

This clone was counted only a few times. V and J are TRBV29-1 and TRBJ2-5; TRBD2 is a possible D gene (7 bases). Germline CDR1 and CDR2: SQVTM and ANQGSEA. This CDR3 is 13 amino acids long. The ends were cut back, 6 bases at V and 5 bases at J, with 16 bases in the middle. The CDR3 nucleotides are TGCAGCGTCGCCCGTGGGGGGGCTGAGACCCAGTACTTC. This encodes CSVARGGAETQYF.

This clone was observed a handful of times. This sequence joins TRBV7-9 and TRBJ1-1; no firm D call. Germline assignment: CDR1 SEHNR and CDR2 FQNEAQ (reference sequence). Trimming removed 6 bases at V and 3 bases at J, with 14 bases between. CDR3 size: 14 residues. The CDR3 sequence: CASRFGVLDTEAFF. The DNA of the CDR3 is TGTGCCAGCAGGTTCGGGGTCCTCGACACTGAAGCTTTCTTT.

This clone showed up just a few times. The chain is built from TRBV6-5 and TRBJ1-2, with D perhaps TRBD1 (6 bases). The CDR3 is 15 residues long. Between the trimmed V and J ends, which lost 1 base and 2 bases, there was a span of 11 bases. Germline V gene data show CDR1 as MNHEY and CDR2 as SVGAGI. The CDR3 protein is CASSYYRTANYGYTF. The CDR3 DNA reads TGTGCCAGCAGTTACTATCGGACAGCGAACTATGGCTACACCTTC.

The chain carries TRBV15 and TRBJ2-5, with a weak D call TRBD1 (5 bases). This CDR3 region has 17 residues. In germline, CDR1 is LNHNV, CDR2 YYDKDF (reference sequence). Trimming took 5 bases from V and 1 from J, leaving 20 bases between them. The CDR3 region has the DNA TGTGCCACCAGCCGACCCGTGACAGATCTCCTCCAAGAGACCCAGTACTTC. It encodes CATSRPVTDLLQETQYF.

The J gene is TRBJ1-6, the V gene TRBV30; possible D gene TRBD1, 5 bases. This CDR3 has 13 residues. Per the germline V gene, CDR1 is GTSNPN and CDR2 is SVGIG (reference sequence). The V and J ends lost 3 bases and 7 bases respectively, with 10 bases between them. CDR3: CAWRRGMNSPLHF. In nucleotides, the CDR3 is TGTGCCTGGAGACGGGGCATGAATTCACCCCTCCACTTT.